Listed below are T cell receptor beta chains from one sample, sequenced in a study of human T cells and chemical hapten exposure. TCRdb analysed the RACE reads with MiXCR anew, one entry per CDR3 protein. The sample records under 450,000 distinct CDR3 sequences, roughly 4.8% being singletons. This material consisted of whole blood, taken in connection with sensitization to the hapten diphenylcyclopropenone (DPC). These receptors came from a woman in her 50s with alopecia areata. Some clones in this sample may be carry-over from other donors' samples. The CDR3 runs from the conserved cysteine through the conserved F or W. Each record gives: clone size, V gene, J gene, D gene, CDR3 DNA, CDR3 protein. D genes are given only for firm matches. Clone size is stated in some rows and not others, as once, few, many or a class when expanded.

many	TRBV4-3	TRBJ2-7	TRBD2	TGCGCCAGCAGCGTGGGAAGCGGGAGGCCCACCTACGAGCAGTACTTC	CASSVGSGRPTYEQYF
NA	TRBV20-1	TRBJ2-1	TRBD2	TGCAGTGCCGTCGCGGGGGGGGCCGAGATCAATGAGCAGTTCTTC	CSAVAGGAEINEQFF
many	TRBV25-1	TRBJ2-3	TRBD2	TGTGCCAGCAGTCTAGGACTAGCGGTACCTCGTACGCAGTATTTT	CASSLGLAVPRTQYF
few	TRBV27	TRBJ2-7	NA	TGTGCCAGCAGTGCTCGGCCGACCTACGAGCAGTACTTC	CASSARPTYEQYF
many	TRBV28	TRBJ2-2	NA	TGTGCCTATGGAGGGGAAGAAACCGGGGAGCTGTTTTTT	CAYGGEETGELFF
many	TRBV9	TRBJ2-7	NA	TGTGCCAGCAGCGTAGGGGATTACGAGCAGTACTTC	CASSVGDYEQYF
many	TRBV4-1	TRBJ2-3	TRBD2	TGCGCCAGCAGCCTAAGAGGAGCGGGGGGTACCGATACGCAGTATTTT	CASSLRGAGGTDTQYF
many	TRBV2	TRBJ2-2	NA	TGTGCCAGCAGCCTGGGACCCACGGGTGGGGAGCTGTTTTTT	CASSLGPTGGELFF
many	TRBV3-1	TRBJ2-5	NA	TGTGCCAGCAGCCAACGCGGGACCAAAGAAGAGACCCAGTACTTC	CASSQRGTKEETQYF
few	TRBV7-2	TRBJ2-5	TRBD2	TGTGCCAGCAGCCATCTGACTAGCCCAGAGACCCAGTACTTC	CASSHLTSPETQYF
few	TRBV28	TRBJ2-7	TRBD2	TGTGCCAGCAGCGAACGGGAGGCTTCCTACGAGCAGTACTTC	CASSEREASYEQYF
many	TRBV7-2	TRBJ2-7	NA	TGTGCCAGCAGCCAGGACCTCTACGAGCAGTACTTC	CASSQDLYEQYF
many	TRBV9	TRBJ1-1	TRBD1	TGTGCCAGCAGCACTCAGGGGGCCGGCACTGAAGCTTTCTTT	CASSTQGAGTEAFF
few	TRBV11-2	TRBJ2-1	NA	TGTGCCAGCAGTATGGTGGGGGATACCTACAATGAGCAGTTCTTC	CASSMVGDTYNEQFF
few	TRBV7-3	TRBJ1-2	TRBD1	TGTGCCAGCAGACGGGACAGGGGGAAGAATGGCTACACCTTC	CASRRDRGKNGYTF
many	TRBV25-1	TRBJ1-1	NA	TGTGCCAGCAGTGTTTCGGAACAGAGGAACACTGAAGCTTTCTTT	CASSVSEQRNTEAFF
few	TRBV29-1	TRBJ2-7	NA	TGCAGCGTTGAAGGCCAGGGAGTCTCCGAGCAGTACTTC	CSVEGQGVSEQYF
many	TRBV28	TRBJ1-1	NA	TGTGCCAGCACGGGGGGGGAGAACACTGAAGCTTTCTTT	CASTGGENTEAFF
NA	TRBV30	TRBJ2-5	NA	TGTGCCTGGAGTGGCACCCCCGGGGAGGAGACCCAGTACTTC	CAWSGTPGEETQYF
many	TRBV29-1	TRBJ2-7	NA	TGCAGCGTTGAGTCGACGGGGTACGAGCAGTACTTC	CSVESTGYEQYF
many	TRBV15	TRBJ2-3	TRBD2	TGTGCCACCAGCAGAGGACTAGCGGGAGGTCGGAGCACAGATACGCAGTATTTT	CATSRGLAGGRSTDTQYF
few	TRBV27	TRBJ2-2	NA	TGTGCCAGCAGTTTAAGGGGGGGCCCTTACGGCGGGGAGCTGTTTTTT	CASSLRGGPYGGELFF
many	TRBV6-2/TRBV6-3	TRBJ2-1	TRBD2	TGTGCCAGCAGCCGTCTAGCGGGAGGGTACAATGAGCAGTTCTTC	CASSRLAGGYNEQFF
many	TRBV12-3/TRBV12-4	TRBJ2-3	TRBD2	TGCGCCGGTGGGACTAGCAGCACAGATACGCAGTATTTT	CAGGTSSTDTQYF
many	TRBV29-1	TRBJ2-7	NA	TGCAGCGTTGAATGGGCAGGGGAGTTCGACGAGCAGTACTTC	CSVEWAGEFDEQYF
NA	TRBV6-1	TRBJ2-7	TRBD2	TGTGCCAGCAGTGAAGGTGCGGGGGTGAACTACGAGCAGTACTTC	CASSEGAGVNYEQYF
few	TRBV5-1	TRBJ1-1	NA	TGCGCCAGCAGCAGCGGGACCCACCACACTGAAGCTTTCTTT	CASSSGTHHTEAFF